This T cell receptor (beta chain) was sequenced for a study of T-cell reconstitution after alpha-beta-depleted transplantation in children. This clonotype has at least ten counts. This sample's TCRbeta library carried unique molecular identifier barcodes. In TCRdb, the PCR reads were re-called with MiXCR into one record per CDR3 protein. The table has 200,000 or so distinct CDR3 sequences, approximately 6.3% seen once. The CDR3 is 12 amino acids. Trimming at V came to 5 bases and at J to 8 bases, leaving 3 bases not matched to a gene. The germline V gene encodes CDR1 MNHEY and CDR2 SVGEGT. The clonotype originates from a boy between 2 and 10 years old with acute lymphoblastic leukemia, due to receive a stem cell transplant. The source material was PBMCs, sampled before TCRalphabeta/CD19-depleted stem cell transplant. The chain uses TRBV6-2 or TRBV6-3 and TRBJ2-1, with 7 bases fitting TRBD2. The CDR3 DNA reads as TGTGCCAGCAGTCGGACTAGGGATGAGCAGTTCTTC. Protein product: CASSRTRDEQFF.